The next 2 T cell receptor beta chains were all read from a single sample in a study of breast tumors, draining lymph nodes, adjacent tissues. TCRdb recomputed calls from the multiplex PCR reads with MiXCR, one row per CDR3 protein. The data show around 140,000 distinct CDR3 sequences, 20% to 25% seen once. Samples came from axillary lymph nodes draining the breast cancer. Material for sequencing was axillary lymph node tissue. The receptors derive from a female donor with breast cancer. Some clones in this sample may be carry-over from other donors' samples.

Many counts were recorded for this clonotype. The chain recombines TRBV5-1 with TRBJ2-1; weak D call: TRBD2 (6 bases). The CDR3 is 15 amino acids. Germline V lookup: CDR1 SGHRS, CDR2 YFSETQ. Trimming left V 5 bases short and J 0 bases short, with 12 bases between. CDR3 DNA sequence: TGCGCCAGCAGTTCCGGGACTTTCTCCTACAATGAGCAGTTCTTC. It specifies CASSSGTFSYNEQFF. Together with reference TRBV5-1 and TRBJ2-1, the CDR3 gives the full variable domain: KAGVTQTPRYLIKTRGQQVTLSCSPISGHRSVSWYQQTPGQGLQFLFEYFSETQRNKGNFPGRFSGRQFSNSRSEMNVSTLELGDSALYLCASSSGTFSYNEQFFGPGTRLTVL.

On this clonotype itself: At one of its ends the junction is not consistent with the germline gene, which may arise from a read error. The CDR3 loop reads CASSQDLASKATRYF. In nucleotides, the CDR3 is TGTGCCAGCAGCCAAGATCTGGCTAGCAAAGCGACCCGGTACTTC. This chain connects TRBV4-2 to TRBJ2-5; tentative D call: TRBD2 (5 bases). CDR3 size: 15 residues. Germline V gives CDR1 LGHNA, CDR2 YNFKEQ.